The 28 T cell receptor beta chains given below trace back to one sample, sequenced in a study of shared clonotypes between healthy human individuals (dated by TCRdb to about 2020). The library was made by the immunoSEQ multiplex PCR assay. Imported from immuneACCESS, the table was reduced by TCRdb to in-frame sequences with V and J called. These copies leave out some clones; in studies compared against another copy, an unresolved V gene accounts for under half, and the cause of the remainder is not known. Recorded for this sample are under 1,100,000 clones; about 80% of them occurred a single time. The leading ten clones occupy 0.5% to 0.65% of the sample. The sample taken for sequencing was memory CD4+ T cells from PBMCs. This specimen's cell subset or site label, interpreted: CD45RA-negative fraction. The receptor set was obtained from a man between 18 and 35 years old in good health. Some clones in this sample may be carry-over from other donors' samples.

This clone was seen a single time. The CDR3 sequence: CAISEPAGGRQYF. The CDR3 DNA follows: TGTGCCATCAGTGAACCAGCGGGAGGGAGGCAGTACTTC. The rearrangement uses TRBV10-3 and TRBJ2-7, with 10 nucleotides matching TRBD2. The CDR3 consists of 13 residues. Unmatched junction bases numbered 5, after V lost 3 bases and J lost 9 bases. CDR1 is ENHRY and CDR2 is SYGVKD in the germline V gene.

The chain recombines TRBV7-2 with TRBJ1-2; tentatively, D is TRBD1 (5 bases). With 5 bases removed from V and 8 bases from J, the gap between germline ends came to 15 bases. The germline CDR1 and CDR2 sequences are SGHTA and FQGNSA. The length of the CDR3 is 13 residues. The CDR3 loop reads CASSRAGGEGYTF. Here the CDR3 DNA reads TGTGCCAGCAGCCGCGCTGGGGGTGAGGGCTACACCTTC. The variable domain in full, with the rest retrieved from reference TRBV7-2 and TRBJ1-2, is GAGVSQSPSNKVTEKGKDVELRCDPISGHTALYWYRQSLGQGLEFLIYFQGNSAPDKSGLPSDRFSAERTGGSVSTLTIQRTQQEDSAVYLCASSRAGGEGYTFGSGTRLTVV.

This chain links TRBV13 with TRBJ1-1, with TRBD1 as a possible D gene (5 bases). Trimming took 8 bases from V and 5 from J, leaving 18 bases between them. Germline V gives CDR1 PRHDT, CDR2 FYEKMQ (reference sequence). The CDR3 has 14 amino acids. CDR3 sequence reads: CASSEGPRETEAFF. In nucleotides, the CDR3 is TGTGCCAGCTCCGAGGGGCCACGGGAGACTGAAGCTTTCTTT.

In its sample, this clone was seen many times. The V gene is TRBV2, the J gene TRBJ1-2, with 8 bases fitting TRBD1. Germline trimming cut 6 bases from V and 3 bases from J; bases unmatched to any gene: 6. The CDR3 covers 14 residues. Germline V gene lookup returns CDR1 SNHLY and CDR2 FYNNEI. The CDR3 here is CASSRDRIYYGYTF. The CDR3 nucleotides read TGTGCCAGCAGCCGGGACAGGATATACTATGGCTACACCTTC.

V is TRBV7-2 and J is TRBJ1-1; D uncertain. The CDR3 is made up of 15 amino acids. Per the germline V gene, CDR1 is SGHTA and CDR2 is FQGNSA. Trimming removed 1 base from V and 3 bases from J, with 12 bases in between. CDR3 region: CASSLVIGQHTEAFF. CDR3 nucleotides: TGTGCCAGCAGCTTAGTCATTGGCCAACACACTGAAGCTTTCTTT.

The V call is TRBV28, the J call TRBJ2-3; D gene uncertain. Trimming shortened V by 3 bases and J by 0 bases, and 10 bases separated the two germline ends. Germline lookup yields CDR1 MDHEN and CDR2 SYDVKM. There are 15 residues in the CDR3. The CDR3 sequence: CASSLGLSSTDTQYF. In nucleotides, the CDR3 is TGTGCCAGCAGTTTGGGCCTATCTAGCACAGATACGCAGTATTTT.

J is TRBJ2-1 and V is TRBV7-8; no definite D call. This CDR3 is built from 14 residues. Trimming took 7 bases from V and 5 from J, leaving 15 bases between them. From germline, CDR1 is SGHVS and CDR2 FQNEAQ. The CDR3 DNA sequence: TGTGCCAGCACCTCTTCCGGACGGGACAATGAGCAGTTCTTC. It codes for CASTSSGRDNEQFF.

In this sample, this clone turned up a few times. This rearrangement joins TRBV15 to TRBJ2-4; weak D call: TRBD2 (5 bases). Trimming shortened V by 3 bases and J by 0 bases, and 12 bases separated the two germline ends. The germline CDR1 and CDR2 sequences are LNHNV and YYDKDF (reference sequence). This CDR3 is 16 amino acids long. CDR3 coding DNA: TGTGCCACCAGCAGGGGAGATTCACTAGCCAAAAACATTCAGTACTTC. Protein product: CATSRGDSLAKNIQYF. Filled out from reference TRBV15 and TRBJ2-4, the complete variable domain reads DAMVIQNPRYQVTQFGKPVTLSCSQTLNHNVMYWYQQKSSQAPKLLFHYYDKDFNNEADTPDNFQSRRPNTSFCFLDIRSPGLGDTAMYLCATSRGDSLAKNIQYFGAGTRLSVL.

The chain combines TRBV19 with TRBJ2-4; D might be TRBD1 (6 bases). Germline-derived CDR1 and CDR2 are LNHDA and SQIVND (reference sequence). V gave up 5 bases and J gave up 8 bases, with 16 bases separating them. The CDR3 consists of 14 residues. The CDR3 DNA sequence: TGTGCCAGTAGTGTTACAGGGCCGGTTGACATTCAGTACTTC. This gives the protein CASSVTGPVDIQYF.

Worth noting for this clone: Other DNA sequences from this sample encode an identical CDR3 as well. V and J are TRBV18 and TRBJ1-1; 10 bases are a match to TRBD1. Losses at the gene ends were 3 bases for V and 8 bases for J; bases not matched to a gene: 3. Germline CDR1 reads KGHSH; CDR2 reads LQKENI. This CDR3 contains 13 residues. For the CDR3, the DNA is TGTGCCAGCTCACCCCGGGACAGGGGCGAAGCTTTCTTT. Protein: CASSPRDRGEAFF.

This clone was seen only a few times. The rearrangement links TRBV7-2 to TRBJ2-5, with unresolved D. V lost 5 bases to trimming and J lost 0 bases, with 13 bases between them. In germline, CDR1 is SGHTA, CDR2 FQGNSA. The CDR3 covers 15 residues. CDR3 sequence reads: CASSPNPLYQETQYF. CDR3 in DNA: TGTGCCAGCAGCCCAAACCCGTTATACCAAGAGACCCAGTACTTC.

CDR3 protein: CASSLLRIGETQYF. The CDR3 DNA sequence: TGTGCCAGCAGCTTATTACGGATAGGGGAGACCCAGTACTTC. The chain carries TRBV13 and TRBJ2-5; D is unresolved. This CDR3 is 14 amino acids long. The germline CDR1 and CDR2 sequences are PRHDT and FYEKMQ (reference sequence). V was shortened by 2 bases and J by 5 bases, with 12 bases between the two germline ends.

V gene TRBV6-1 combines with J gene TRBJ2-7, with D perhaps matching TRBD1 (6 bases). This CDR3 region has 14 residues. Deletions cut 10 bases from V and 2 bases from J, with 18 bases between. Looked up from germline, CDR1 is MNHNS and CDR2 is SASEGT. In DNA form, the CDR3 reads TGTGCCACGACCAAGGGGACACCTACCTACGAGCAGTACTTC. Its translation is CATTKGTPTYEQYF.

This sequence joins TRBV2 and TRBJ2-5; 9 bases fit TRBD2. V was pared by 5 bases and J by 5 bases, with 9 bases of the junction left unmatched. This CDR3 spans 15 amino acids. Germline CDR1 SNHLY, CDR2 FYNNEI. The CDR3 DNA reads TGTGCCAGCAGTTACCTAGGCGGGAGGGCCGAGACCCAGTACTTC. Translation: CASSYLGGRAETQYF. Drawing the rest from reference TRBV2 and TRBJ2-5, the complete variable domain is EPEVTQTPSHQVTQMGQEVILRCVPISNHLYFYWYRQILGQKVEFLVSFYNNEISEKSEIFDDQFSVERPDGSNFTLKIRSTKLEDSAMYFCASSYLGGRAETQYFGPGTRLLVL.

Of note for this clone: The same CDR3 also results from other DNA sequences found in this sample. The V and J genes are TRBV27 and TRBJ2-6; D gene uncertain. Germline V lookup: CDR1 MNHEY, CDR2 SMNVEV (reference sequence). CDR3 length: 14 amino acids. Between the trimmed V and J ends, which lost 2 bases and 0 bases, there was a span of 2 bases. CDR3 loop: CASSLSSGANVLTF. The CDR3, as DNA: TGTGCCAGCAGTTTAAGCTCTGGGGCCAACGTCCTGACTTTC.

This chain connects TRBV7-6 to TRBJ2-2; D uncertain. The length of the CDR3 is 13 residues. Looked up from germline, CDR1 is SGHVS and CDR2 is FNYEAQ. Trimming removed 3 bases at V and 5 bases at J, with 7 bases between. Here the CDR3 DNA reads TGTGCCAGCAGCTTTTCGTTAACCGGGGAGCTGTTTTTT. As protein: CASSFSLTGELFF.

The rearrangement links TRBV27 to TRBJ2-2; a weak D match, TRBD2 (5 bases). There are 17 residues in the CDR3. Germline V gene data show CDR1 as MNHEY and CDR2 as SMNVEV (reference sequence). V lost 6 bases and J 7 bases, leaving 24 bases between the germline ends. The DNA for the CDR3 is TGTGCCAGCAGCCGAAGGTTCGTCGGCGGGCGTGACGGGGAGCTGTTTTTT. It yields the protein CASSRRFVGGRDGELFF.

The CDR3 is CASSLSNGQPQHF. CDR3 in DNA: TGTGCCAGCAGTTTAAGTAACGGTCAGCCCCAGCATTTT. This chain connects TRBV28 to TRBJ1-5; D gene unclear. CDR3 length equals 13 residues. The germline V and J ends were trimmed by 2 bases and 6 bases, with 8 bases remaining between them. The germline gives CDR1 MDHEN, CDR2 SYDVKM.

The V and J genes are TRBV9 and TRBJ1-4; D is uncertain. Germline CDR1 is SGDLS and CDR2 is YYNGEE. The CDR3 loop spans 14 amino acids. V lost 0 bases, J lost 7 bases, and 10 bases lay in between. As DNA, the CDR3 is TGTGCCAGCAGCGTAGCCGGCAAGGGTGAAAAACTGTTTTTT. Translating gives CASSVAGKGEKLFF.

V is TRBV9 and J is TRBJ2-5; possible D gene TRBD2, 6 bases. Trimming removed 4 bases from V and 0 bases from J, with 13 bases in between. Germline CDR1 SGDLS, CDR2 YYNGEE. The CDR3 spans 15 residues. In nucleotides, the CDR3 is TGTGCCAGCAGCCGGATCGCGGGGAACCAAGAGACCCAGTACTTC. Its translation is CASSRIAGNQETQYF.

The CDR3 is CASTGTWPDEQFF. The CDR3 DNA sequence: TGTGCCAGCACCGGGACATGGCCGGATGAGCAGTTCTTC. The chain recombines TRBV9 with TRBJ2-1; D may be TRBD1 (6 bases). CDR1 and CDR2 (germline): SGDLS, YYNGEE. CDR3 size: 13 residues. The V end lost 6 bases, the J end lost 8 bases, and 15 bases lay between the germline ends.

In its sample, this clone was seen many times. The chain uses TRBV29-1 and TRBJ1-1; D is perhaps TRBD1 (5 bases). The V end lost 7 bases, the J end lost 6 bases, and 21 bases lay between the germline ends. This CDR3 has 14 residues. Germline CDR1 SQVTM, CDR2 ANQGSEA. Here the CDR3 reads CSGTGTFLDAEAFF. CDR3 nucleotide sequence: TGCAGCGGGACCGGGACGTTTCTCGACGCTGAAGCTTTCTTT.

This clone was counted a few times. The chain joins TRBV7-2 to TRBJ1-4; maybe TRBD1 (5 bases). Germline CDR1 SGHTA, CDR2 FQGNSA. The CDR3 runs 15 residues. V shed 5 bases and J shed 7 bases, with 17 bases lying between them. The CDR3 spells CASSPEGPGGEKLFF. The CDR3 nucleotides are TGTGCCAGCAGCCCCGAGGGGCCTGGCGGTGAAAAACTGTTTTTT.

This clone was seen only a few times. The chain couples TRBV5-4 to TRBJ2-7; the D gene is possibly TRBD2 (6 bases). This CDR3 spans 15 amino acids. Trimming took off 2 bases at V and 3 bases at J, with 15 bases between the two ends. Germline CDR1 and CDR2: SGHNT and YYREEE (reference sequence). CDR3 protein: CASSFIGRTLYEQYF. The CDR3, as DNA: TGTGCCAGCAGCTTCATTGGGAGGACCCTCTACGAGCAGTACTTC. The whole variable domain, filled in from reference TRBV5-4 and TRBJ2-7, reads ETGVTQSPTHLIKTRGQQVTLRCSSQSGHNTVSWYQQALGQGPQFIFQYYREEENGRGNFPPRFSGLQFPNYSSELNVNALELDDSALYLCASSFIGRTLYEQYFGPGTRLTVT.

The chain links TRBV5-5 to TRBJ2-3; a possible D gene is TRBD2 (6 bases). This CDR3 has 19 amino acids. Germline V gene lookup returns CDR1 SGHKS and CDR2 YYEKEE (reference sequence). Trimming shortened V by 1 base and J by 2 bases, and 23 bases separated the two germline ends. The CDR3 DNA follows: TGTGCCAGCAGCTTGAGTCTAGCGAACACCCTTTCCCTCACAGATACGCAGTATTTT. Encoded protein: CASSLSLANTLSLTDTQYF.

The V gene is TRBV2, the J gene TRBJ1-5; 7 bases match TRBD1. V gave up 8 bases and J gave up 4 bases; unmatched junction bases: 11. CDR1 and CDR2 from the germline V gene are SNHLY and FYNNEI. The CDR3 covers 15 residues. CDR3 residues: CASELGTAENQPQHF. CDR3 coding DNA: TGTGCCAGCGAATTAGGGACAGCAGAAAATCAGCCCCAGCATTTT. The full variable domain, in which reference TRBV2 and TRBJ1-5 provide the parts outside the CDR3, is EPEVTQTPSHQVTQMGQEVILRCVPISNHLYFYWYRQILGQKVEFLVSFYNNEISEKSEIFDDQFSVERPDGSNFTLKIRSTKLEDSAMYFCASELGTAENQPQHFGDGTRLSIL.

The V and J genes are TRBV28 and TRBJ2-7, with D unclear. V lost 8 bases and J 3 bases, leaving 11 bases between the germline ends. Germline CDR1 and CDR2: MDHEN and SYDVKM. The CDR3 runs 12 residues. In DNA form, the CDR3 reads TGTGCCAGCTGTATCGGCAGCTACGAGCAGTACTTC. Amino acids: CASCIGSYEQYF.

Of note for this clone: This sequence is one base from a far larger clone and is likely a read error. Other DNA sequences within the sample encode an identical CDR3. The chain carries TRBV7-2 and TRBJ2-7; a weak D match, TRBD2 (7 bases). CDR1 and CDR2 from the germline V gene are SGHTA and FQGNSA. The CDR3 contains 13 residues. CDR3 amino acids: CASSFWGGHEQYF. CDR3 DNA sequence: TGTGCCAGCAGCTTTTGGGGGGGCCACGAGCAATACTTC.